One and the same sample provided the 22 T cell receptor beta chains below, sequenced in a study of CD8+ T cells in alopecia areata (dated by TCRdb to 2016 to 2019). The method was the immunoSEQ multiplex PCR assay. To provide template for TCR sequencing, every sample had RNA extracted and reverse transcribed into cDNA. TCRdb mirrors the immuneACCESS table, restricted to in-frame sequences. Some clones are absent from its copies; in checked studies, under half trace to an unresolved V gene, and the reason for the others is unknown. Within this sample are roughly 200,000 clones, with less than 70% of them counted one time only. The ten most abundant clones make up approximately 10% of the sample. Read against the paper, the sample's time point label means: 20 to 30 weeks on oral tofacitinib. Explained via the paper, the treatment or condition label denotes: oral pan-JAK inhibitor, 5-10 mg twice daily.

The specimen comprised CD8+ T cells sorted from blood, sampled at week 24, from a patient treated with tofacitinib. These receptors all come from a human donor with alopecia areata.

This rearrangement joins TRBV29-1 to TRBJ1-4; 10 nucleotides agree with TRBD1. The germline CDR1 and CDR2 sequences are SQVTM and ANQGSEA. CDR3 length equals 15 residues. The ends lost 6 bases at V and 6 bases at J; junction bases unmatched: 10. This chain's CDR3 is CSVLTYGTGDEKLFF. The DNA for the CDR3 is TGCAGCGTCCTCACCTACGGGACAGGGGATGAAAAACTGTTTTTT.

The chain links TRBV7-2 to TRBJ2-4; 11 bases line up with TRBD1. Unmatched junction bases numbered 5, after V lost 5 bases and J lost 8 bases. Germline-derived CDR1 and CDR2 are SGHTA and FQGNSA. This CDR3 spans 14 amino acids. CDR3 DNA sequence: TGTGCCAGCAGCCCAGGACAGGGGGCTGACATTCAGTACTTC. Encoded protein: CASSPGQGADIQYF.

The gene calls are TRBV5-6 and TRBJ2-7, with 7 bases that match TRBD1. V lost 4 bases and J lost 3; bases outside the gene matches: 7. CDR1 is SGHDT and CDR2 is YYEEEE in the germline V gene. CDR3 size: 14 residues. The CDR3 sequence is CASSPDRDHYEQYF. The CDR3 nucleotides read TGTGCCAGCAGCCCCGACAGGGACCACTACGAGCAGTACTTC.

CDR3 sequence (DNA): TGTGCCAGCAGCCTGAACAGGGGGGAAGCTTTCTTT. Protein sequence: CASSLNRGEAFF. The chain uses TRBV7-9 and TRBJ1-1, with 8 nucleotides matching TRBD1. The CDR3 runs to 12 residues. V lost 5 bases, J lost 8 bases, and 4 bases stayed unmatched. The germline gives CDR1 SEHNR, CDR2 FQNEAQ (reference sequence).

Worth noting for this clone: Other DNA sequences from this sample encode an identical CDR3 as well. This chain uses TRBV29-1 with TRBJ2-7, with 7 bases aligning to TRBD1. There are 13 residues in the CDR3. Germline V gives CDR1 SQVTM, CDR2 ANQGSEA. V lost 2 bases to trimming and J lost 3 bases; unmatched junction nucleotides: 4. CDR3 loop: CSVELQGSYEQYF. CDR3 DNA sequence: TGCAGCGTTGAACTACAGGGGAGCTACGAGCAGTACTTC.

The chain uses TRBV27 and TRBJ1-1, with 9 bases fitting TRBD1. Trimming at V came to 11 bases and at J to 4 bases, leaving 8 bases not matched to a gene. Germline CDR1 MNHEY, CDR2 SMNVEV (reference sequence). This CDR3 is built from 13 residues. The CDR3: CAVADRGVTEAFF. DNA of the CDR3: TGTGCCGTGGCGGACAGGGGCGTCACTGAAGCTTTCTTT.

About this clone: This CDR3 is also generated by other DNA sequences in the sample. CDR3 sequence reads: CAWSVRNTEAFF. The CDR3 nucleotides are TGTGCCTGGAGTGTAAGGAACACTGAAGCTTTCTTT. The chain is built from TRBV30 and TRBJ1-1; D ambiguous. The V end was cut by 0 bases, the J end by 1 base, with 3 bases between. The CDR3 has 12 residues. Germline values: CDR1 GTSNPN, CDR2 SVGIG (reference sequence).

The V gene is TRBV5-6, the J gene TRBJ2-7; possible D gene TRBD1, 6 bases. Germline CDR1 SGHDT, CDR2 YYEEEE. V lost 0 bases, J lost 4 bases, and 8 bases lay in between. The CDR3 has 13 amino acids. The CDR3 DNA sequence: TGTGCCAGCAGCTTGGACAGGGTGTACGAGCAGTACTTC. It is translated as CASSLDRVYEQYF.

The chain carries TRBV27 and TRBJ2-1; D is undetermined. V lost 6 bases and J 9 bases, leaving 12 bases between the germline ends. Germline loops: CDR1 MNHEY, CDR2 SMNVEV (reference sequence). CDR3 length: 12 amino acids. CDR3 nucleotide sequence: TGTGCCAGCAGCCTCGACGGCATTGAGCAGTTCTTC. Its translation: CASSLDGIEQFF.

The J gene is TRBJ1-1, the V gene TRBV27; D is ambiguous. The germline CDR1 and CDR2 sequences are MNHEY and SMNVEV (reference sequence). The CDR3 extends over 15 amino acids. V lost 0 bases, J lost 2 bases, and 10 bases lay in between. In DNA, the CDR3 is TGTGCCAGCAGTTTATCCCTGGTGGCTAACACTGAAGCTTTCTTT. Translation: CASSLSLVANTEAFF.

The chain employs TRBV11-2 and TRBJ2-3, with D perhaps matching TRBD2 (5 bases). Trimming took 1 base from V and 2 from J, leaving 10 bases between them. Looked up from germline, CDR1 is SGHAT and CDR2 is FQNNGV. The CDR3 contains 15 residues. CDR3 loop: CASSLAGNPTDTQYF. CDR3 DNA sequence: TGTGCCAGCAGCTTAGCGGGGAACCCCACAGATACGCAGTATTTT.

The V and J genes are TRBV7-9 and TRBJ2-3, with TRBD1 as a possible D gene (5 bases). Germline V gives CDR1 SEHNR, CDR2 FQNEAQ (reference sequence). The ends were cut back, 1 base at V and 3 bases at J, with 11 bases in the middle. This CDR3 region has 15 residues. CDR3 loop: CASSLGGRITDTQYF. CDR3 nucleotides: TGTGCCAGCAGCTTAGGGGGCAGGATAACAGATACGCAGTATTTT.

This chain joins TRBV13 and TRBJ2-3; 7 bases align to TRBD2. The CDR3 consists of 17 residues. Trimming removed 5 bases from V and 3 bases from J; junction bases left unmatched: 14. CDR1 and CDR2 from the germline V gene are PRHDT and FYEKMQ (reference sequence). CDR3 bases: TGTGCCAGCAGCCCAACCGCGCGCGAAGCGGGGACAGATACGCAGTATTTT. Translating it yields CASSPTAREAGTDTQYF.

This chain links TRBV30 with TRBJ2-5; possible D gene TRBD2, 5 bases. The germline gives CDR1 GTSNPN, CDR2 SVGIG (reference sequence). The CDR3 contains 14 residues. V lost 1 base and J lost 3, with 12 bases in between. This CDR3 is CAWSELAWEETQYF. The CDR3 DNA follows: TGTGCCTGGAGTGAGCTAGCCTGGGAAGAGACCCAGTACTTC.

The chain has TRBV27 and TRBJ1-5; D uncertain. The germline CDR1 and CDR2 sequences are MNHEY and SMNVEV (reference sequence). Trimming removed 2 bases at V and 6 bases at J, with 14 bases between. The CDR3 is 15 amino acids. CDR3: CASSLQVPTGQPQHF. For the CDR3, the DNA is TGTGCCAGCAGTTTACAAGTGCCGACGGGTCAGCCCCAGCATTTT.

The chain recombines TRBV25-1 with TRBJ2-1; 10 bases align to TRBD2. Germline V gene sequence: CDR1 MGHDK, CDR2 SYGVNS. The CDR3 has 12 amino acids. Trimming cost V 10 bases and J 15 bases; bases outside gene matches: 12. CDR3 nucleotides: TGTGCCATCGAAGAGCGGGGGGGCCTTCGGTTCTTC. It translates to CAIEERGGLRFF.

The chain links TRBV7-9 to TRBJ1-2; D not resolved. Germline values: CDR1 SEHNR, CDR2 FQNEAQ (reference sequence). The CDR3 spans 15 residues. V was pared by 1 base and J by 7 bases, with 16 bases between. The CDR3: CASSLEPATFGGYTF. The CDR3, as DNA: TGTGCCAGCAGCTTAGAGCCAGCCACCTTTGGTGGCTACACCTTC.

This clone has only a few counts. V gene TRBV2 combines with J gene TRBJ2-3, with D perhaps TRBD1 (5 bases). Germline CDR1 and CDR2: SNHLY and FYNNEI. This CDR3 has 14 amino acids. Trimming removed 8 bases at V and 2 bases at J, with 14 bases between. CDR3 bases: TGTGCCAGCGAGGTGGGCAGGGCCACAGATACGCAGTATTTT. Translating gives CASEVGRATDTQYF.

The V and J genes are TRBV7-6 and TRBJ2-3; 9 nucleotides match TRBD2. The CDR3 is made up of 18 amino acids. The germline V gene has CDR1 SGHVS and CDR2 FNYEAQ. J gave up 2 bases and V 1 base, and 10 bases lay outside the gene matches. In nucleotides, the CDR3 is TGTGCCAGCAGCTTAGTGGGTTTAGCGGGGGAGGACACAGATACGCAGTATTTT. It yields the protein CASSLVGLAGEDTDTQYF.

The gene calls are TRBV25-1 and TRBJ2-1; either TRBD1 or TRBD2 may supply D (5 bases each). Deletions cut 6 bases from V and 10 bases from J, with 7 bases between. CDR1 and CDR2 from the germline V gene are MGHDK and SYGVNS. This CDR3 comprises 10 residues. CDR3 sequence reads: CASSEGEQFF. CDR3 coding DNA: TGTGCCAGCAGCGAGGGGGAGCAGTTCTTC.

The gene calls are TRBV6-6 and TRBJ1-1; the D gene is possibly TRBD1 (5 bases). Looked up from germline, CDR1 is MNHNY and CDR2 is SVGAGI (reference sequence). V was cut by 2 bases and J by 5 bases, with 9 bases left in between. This CDR3 comprises 13 residues. The CDR3, as DNA: TGTGCCAGCAGTTACGGGGGGGTGACTGAAGCTTTCTTT. Protein: CASSYGGVTEAFF.

The sample holds a few counts of this clone. No DNA is shown, since the ends of the CDR3 on it are uncertain; the CDR3 is the one TCRdb lists. The gene calls are TRBV19 and TRBJ2-1; TRBD2, as called in the table, went unchecked against the DNA. The CDR3 has 18 amino acids, counting both end residues. Germline assignment: CDR1 LNHDA and CDR2 SQIVND (reference sequence). The CDR3 sequence is CASSISGRAGLGYNEQFF.